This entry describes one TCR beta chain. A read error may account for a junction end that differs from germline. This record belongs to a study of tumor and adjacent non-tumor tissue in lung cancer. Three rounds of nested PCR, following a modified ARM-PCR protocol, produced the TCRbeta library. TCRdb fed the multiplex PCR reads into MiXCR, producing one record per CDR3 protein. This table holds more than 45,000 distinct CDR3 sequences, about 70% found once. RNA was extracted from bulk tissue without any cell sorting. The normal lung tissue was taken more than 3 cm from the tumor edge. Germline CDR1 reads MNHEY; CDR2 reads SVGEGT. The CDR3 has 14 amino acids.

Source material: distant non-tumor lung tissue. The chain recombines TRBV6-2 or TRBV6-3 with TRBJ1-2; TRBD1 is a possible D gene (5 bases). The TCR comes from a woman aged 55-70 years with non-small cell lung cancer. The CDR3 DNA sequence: TGTACCAGCAGACCCTTCGACAGTTACTATGGCTACACCTTC. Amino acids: CTSRPFDSYYGYTF.